This T cell receptor beta chain is drawn from a study of blood T cell repertoires in COVID-19. The wider study: Whether acute or convalescent, the COVID-19 samples came from the United States, Italy and Spain. T cells, B-cell-depleted T cells, or PBMCs provided the cDNA or gDNA that served as material.

CDR3 size: 14 residues. V dropped 0 bases and J dropped 6; count of bases not matched to a gene: 4. Germline assignment: CDR1 SGHRS and CDR2 YFSETQ. Authors' analysis steps: Reference gene primer amplification yielded estimated nucleated cell counts. Only in-frame clones appear in the TCRdb table, and some are missing; sequencing was by immunoSEQ multiplex PCR. V, J and clone size reflect that table, while D and trimming were determined from the DNA. The table lists under 120,000 clones, 80% to 90% of them singletons. This clonotype originated in a woman aged 80 or over with acute or convalescent COVID-19. The chain joins TRBV5-1 to TRBJ1-2, with TRBD1 matching 8 bases. Sequenced material: peripheral blood. For the CDR3, the DNA is TGCGCCAGCAGCTTGGGTGGACAGGGAAATGGCTACACCTTC. It encodes CASSLGGQGNGYTF.